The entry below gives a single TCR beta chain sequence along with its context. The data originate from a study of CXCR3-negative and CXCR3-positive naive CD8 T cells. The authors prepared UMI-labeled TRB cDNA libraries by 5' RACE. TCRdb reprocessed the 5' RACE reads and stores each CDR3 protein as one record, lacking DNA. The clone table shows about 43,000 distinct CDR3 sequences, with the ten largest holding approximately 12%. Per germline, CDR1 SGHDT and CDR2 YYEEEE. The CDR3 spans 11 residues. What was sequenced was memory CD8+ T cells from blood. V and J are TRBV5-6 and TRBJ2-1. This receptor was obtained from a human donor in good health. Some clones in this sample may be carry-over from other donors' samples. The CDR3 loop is CASSWGNEQFF.